This T cell receptor (beta chain) was captured in a study of T cell repertoires in cytomegalovirus infection. A remark on this clonotype: Antigen specificity is unknown.

General observations from the study: The study found HLA-C-restricted CMV-specific TCR beta clonotypes dominating the ex vivo response.

TCRdb independently ran MiXCR on the reads; one entry per CDR3 protein. Of 150,000 to 200,000 distinct CDR3 sequences listed, about a sixth are singletons. V shed 2 bases, J shed 8 bases, and the junction held 9 bases outside the gene matches. The CDR3 is 16 amino acids. Germline CDR1 is MNHEY and CDR2 is SVGEGT. This sequence joins TRBV6-2 or TRBV6-3 and TRBJ2-1; TRBD1 matches 10 bases. The TCR was taken from a human donor in good health (CMV status not recorded). Some clones in this sample may be carry-over from other donors' samples. The source material was CD8+ T cells from PBMCs. The CDR3 nucleotides are TGTGCCAGCAGTTACCCCGGGACAGGGGATGGGGATGAGCAGTTCTTC. Translating gives CASSYPGTGDGDEQFF.